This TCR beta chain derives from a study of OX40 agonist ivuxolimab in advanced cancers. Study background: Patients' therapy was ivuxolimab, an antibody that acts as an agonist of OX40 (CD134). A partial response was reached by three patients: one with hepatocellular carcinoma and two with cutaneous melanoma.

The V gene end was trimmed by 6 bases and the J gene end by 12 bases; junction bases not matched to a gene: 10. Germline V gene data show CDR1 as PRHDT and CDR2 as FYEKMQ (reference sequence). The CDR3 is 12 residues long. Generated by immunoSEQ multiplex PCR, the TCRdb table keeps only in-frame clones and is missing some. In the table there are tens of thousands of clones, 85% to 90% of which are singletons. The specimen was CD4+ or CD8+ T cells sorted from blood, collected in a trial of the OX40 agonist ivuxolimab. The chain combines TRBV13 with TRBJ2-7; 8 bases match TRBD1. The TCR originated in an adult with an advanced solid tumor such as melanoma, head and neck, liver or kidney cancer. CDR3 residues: CASSSLGQGMYF. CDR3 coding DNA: TGTGCCAGCAGTTCCCTCGGACAGGGCATGTACTTC.